These T cell receptor beta chains were read from a single sample in a study of neurological immune-mediated disorders. TCRdb fed the 5' RACE reads into MiXCR, producing one record per CDR3 protein. The sample yields tens of thousands of distinct CDR3 sequences, around 3.7% seen once. Input material: PBMCs. The receptors derive from a middle-aged man with multiple sclerosis. CDR3s include the opening cysteine and the closing phenylalanine or tryptophan. D genes are given only for firm matches. The size field is filled for only some rows; it gives once, few, many or a size class.

NA TRBJ2-3 TRBD2 TRBV5-1 TGCGCCAGCAGCTTGTTCAGGGGCCGGACTAGCGGGAGAACAGATACGCAGTATTTT CASSLFRGRTSGRTDTQYF
many TRBJ2-7 NA TRBV4-2 TGTGCCAGCAGCCAAGTAGTCGACGCTTCGGGCTACGAGCAGTACTTC CASSQVVDASGYEQYF
many TRBJ2-5 TRBD1 TRBV9 TGTGCCAGCAGCGTAGGAATTCAGGGGGCCCCGTACTTC CASSVGIQGAPYF
NA TRBJ2-5 NA TRBV4-1 TGCGCCAGCAGCCAAGATTCGGGGCGAGAGACCCAGTACTTC CASSQDSGRETQYF
many TRBJ1-2 NA TRBV5-1 TGCGCCAGCAGCTTGGGACATCAGGGAAATGGCTACACCTTC CASSLGHQGNGYTF
few TRBJ1-6 NA TRBV10-3 TGTGCCATCAAACGTTACGGCGGGGATAATTCAACCCTCAACTTT CAIKRYGGDNSTLNF
many TRBJ2-1 NA TRBV20-1 TGCAGTGCTAGTGTGCGCGGCGATGAGCAGTTCTTC CSASVRGDEQFF
many TRBJ2-5 NA TRBV10-3 TGTGCCATCAGTGAGAGTGGACAGTTACAAGAGACCCAGTACTTC CAISESGQLQETQYF
many TRBJ2-7 TRBD1 TRBV20-1 TGCAGTGCATCACAGGGGGGCGACGAGCAGTACTTC CSASQGGDEQYF
NA TRBJ2-7 TRBD2 TRBV10-2 TGCGCCAGCAGGTCACTAGCGGTTTACGAGCAGTACTTC CASRSLAVYEQYF
many TRBJ1-5 NA TRBV20-1 TGCAGTGCTAGAGATCCTGACCGGGGGCGCAATCAGCCCCAGCATTTT CSARDPDRGRNQPQHF
many TRBJ2-7 NA TRBV7-8 TGTGCCAGCAGCCCACGAAACGAGCAGTACTTC CASSPRNEQYF
many TRBJ2-3 NA TRBV29-1 TGCAGCGTTGATGATACGGCAGATACGCAGTATTTT CSVDDTADTQYF
many TRBJ1-2 NA TRBV20-1 TGCAGTGCCACTAGGACAAATGACTATGGCTACACCTTC CSATRTNDYGYTF
many TRBJ1-1 NA TRBV6-2/TRBV6-3 TGTGCCAGCAGTTACTCGGGGGGAATTCAAGCTTTCTTT CASSYSGGIQAFF
many TRBJ2-1 NA TRBV20-1 TGCAGTGCGCGGGGACAGCCTTACAATGAGCAGTTCTTC CSARGQPYNEQFF
many TRBJ2-1 NA TRBV7-3 TGTGCCAGCAGCTTCAGCAACTACAATGAGCAGTTCTTC CASSFSNYNEQFF
NA TRBJ2-5 TRBD1 TRBV6-5 TGTGCCAGCAGTTCCCGGGACAGGGCCGAGACCCAGTACTTC CASSSRDRAETQYF
many TRBJ2-5 TRBD2 TRBV7-2 TGTGCCAGCAGAATAGCGGGAGCAGAGACCCAGTACTTC CASRIAGAETQYF
many TRBJ1-2 NA TRBV5-6 TGTGCCAGCAGCCCGGACCCGCTCGGGTTGGATGGCTACACCTTC CASSPDPLGLDGYTF
many TRBJ1-2 NA TRBV7-2 TGTGCCAGCAGCTTAGCGGGGCTCTATGGCTACACCTTC CASSLAGLYGYTF
many TRBJ1-2 NA TRBV5-1 TGCGCCAGCAGCCCGGGGACCGCTCAAACCCTCTATGGCTACACCTTC CASSPGTAQTLYGYTF
many TRBJ1-3 NA TRBV7-8 TGTGCCAGCAGCTTACGGGGCTCTGGAAACACCATATATTTT CASSLRGSGNTIYF
many TRBJ1-1 NA TRBV7-9 TGTGCCAGCAGCTTCGTGTTCGGGGTCACTGAAGCTTTCTTT CASSFVFGVTEAFF
NA TRBJ2-7 TRBD1 TRBV7-6 TGTGCCAGCAGCTTCGCGGGACAGGGAACCTACGAGCAGTACTTC CASSFAGQGTYEQYF
many TRBJ2-5 TRBD2 TRBV3-1 TGTGCCAGCAGTCCGACTAGCGGGGGAGAGACCCAGTACTTC CASSPTSGGETQYF
many TRBJ1-2 TRBD1 TRBV20-1 TGCAGTGCTAGGGACAGGGAGGGCTACACCTTC CSARDREGYTF
many TRBJ1-5 NA TRBV20-1 TGCAGTGCCGTCCCCACCTTTTATCAGCCCCAGCATTTT CSAVPTFYQPQHF
many TRBJ2-7 NA TRBV20-1 TGCAGTGCAACCGGGGGACGGGCCGGGTACGAGCAGTACTTC CSATGGRAGYEQYF
few TRBJ1-5 NA TRBV2 TGTGCCAGCAGTGCGGGACCGGGGAGCAATCAGCCCCAGCATTTT CASSAGPGSNQPQHF
many TRBJ2-3 NA TRBV10-3 TGTGCCATCAACGAGGGCACAGATACGCAGTATTTT CAINEGTDTQYF
many TRBJ2-3 TRBD1 TRBV6-5 TGTGCCAGCAGTTACTTCATTCCCGGGACAGGGGGAACAGATACGCAGTATTTT CASSYFIPGTGGTDTQYF
many TRBJ1-1 NA TRBV3-1 TGTGCCAGCAGCCAAGTGAGCTTTAACACTGAAGCTTTCTTT CASSQVSFNTEAFF
NA TRBJ2-7 NA TRBV5-1 TGCGCCTCACAATCGGGCTACGAGCAGTACTTC CASQSGYEQYF
many TRBJ2-1 NA TRBV5-1 TGCGCCAGCAGCTGGGTGGGTGAGCAGTTCTTC CASSWVGEQFF
NA TRBJ2-3 NA TRBV14 TGTGCCAGCAGCCAAAGAGATACGCAGTATTTT CASSQRDTQYF
many TRBJ2-3 NA TRBV12-3/TRBV12-4 TGTGCCAGCACCATTCGTGAAAGCACAGATACGCAGTATTTT CASTIRESTDTQYF
few TRBJ1-2 NA TRBV2 TGTGCCAGCATGTCGGCCGTAAACTATGGCTACACCTTC CASMSAVNYGYTF
many TRBJ2-2 NA TRBV20-1 TGCAGTGCACGGAGAAGGGGGTACTCCGGGGAGCTGTTTTTT CSARRRGYSGELFF
many TRBJ1-1 TRBD1 TRBV6-5 TGTGCCAGCAGTTCGACCACAGGGGGCGCTCTCTTT CASSSTTGGALF
many TRBJ2-1 TRBD2 TRBV5-1 TGCGCCAGCAGCCCGGGACTAGCGGACCCAGAGCAGTTCTTC CASSPGLADPEQFF
many TRBJ1-6 NA TRBV20-1 TGCAGTGCCATCTTGGGGGCAGAGAGCTCCTATAATTCACCCCTCCACTTT CSAILGAESSYNSPLHF
many TRBJ2-2 TRBD1 TRBV24-1 TGTGCCACCAGTGATGCGACAGGGGGCTGGGAGCTGTTTTTT CATSDATGGWELFF
many TRBJ2-1 TRBD2 TRBV5-1 TGCGCCAGCACCATCGGGATGGGGGGGGGCTACAATGAGCAGTTCTTC CASTIGMGGGYNEQFF
many TRBJ2-5 NA TRBV5-1 TGCGCCAGCAGCTCCGGCCCAACTAGGGAGGCGACCCAGTACTTC CASSSGPTREATQYF
many TRBJ2-7 NA TRBV20-1 TGCAGTGCTAGTTCGCGAGACGGACTCTACGAGCAGTACTTC CSASSRDGLYEQYF
many TRBJ2-5 NA TRBV29-1 TGCAGCGTTGACCTAGGGACCCCGCGGTTTTTTTACCAAGAGACCCAGTACTTC CSVDLGTPRFFYQETQYF
many TRBJ2-7 NA TRBV20-1 TGCAGTGCTAGAGGACAGGTTCTGGGATACGAGCAGTACTTC CSARGQVLGYEQYF